Presented here are 8 T cell receptor beta chains from one specimen sequenced in a study of blood T cell repertoires in COVID-19. Some clones are missing from TCRdb's copy, which holds only in-frame ones; the method was immunoSEQ multiplex PCR. The data show 200,000 to 250,000 clones, approximately 82% seen once. Sequenced input: peripheral blood. These receptor sequences come from a woman of 80 years or more with acute or convalescent COVID-19.

This chain connects TRBV2 to TRBJ1-4; 9 nucleotides agree with TRBD1. The CDR3 runs to 14 residues. J was trimmed by 7 bases and V by 6 bases; bases with no gene match: 6. Germline V gene sequence: CDR1 SNHLY, CDR2 FYNNEI. CDR3 amino acids: CASSGQGRSEKLFF. In DNA form, the CDR3 reads TGTGCCAGCAGCGGACAGGGGAGGAGTGAAAAACTGTTTTTT.

V gene TRBV7-2 combines with J gene TRBJ1-2; tentative D call: TRBD1 (5 bases). Per the germline V gene, CDR1 is SGHTA and CDR2 is FQGNSA. CDR3 length equals 16 residues. Trimming pared 1 base from V and 3 bases from J, leaving 15 bases between. CDR3 nucleotide sequence: TGTGCCAGCAGCTTAGGGGGGACTGGGTTTGACTATGGCTACACCTTC. Translating it yields CASSLGGTGFDYGYTF.

J is TRBJ1-2 and V is TRBV28, with TRBD1 matching 10 bases. This CDR3 has 13 residues. Germline CDR1 MDHEN, CDR2 SYDVKM. The V segment lost 4 bases and the J segment 7 bases; nucleotides outside the gene matches: 3. This CDR3 is CASSSRQGAGYTF. The DNA of the CDR3 is TGTGCCAGCAGTTCCAGACAGGGGGCTGGCTACACCTTC.

This clone was found once. This chain links TRBV7-3 with TRBJ1-3; no definite D call. CDR3 length equals 15 residues. The germline gives CDR1 SGHTA, CDR2 FQGTGA. Trimming removed 5 bases from V and 0 bases from J, with 11 bases in between. The CDR3 sequence is CASSPQTNSGNTIYF. CDR3 in DNA: TGTGCCAGCAGCCCACAGACAAACTCTGGAAACACCATATATTTT.

The chain is built from TRBV9 and TRBJ1-2; no clear D. The CDR3 spans 15 residues. Germline V gene lookup returns CDR1 SGDLS and CDR2 YYNGEE. V was cut by 4 bases and J by 1 base, with 14 bases left in between. The CDR3 loop reads CASSPRGGNNYGYTF. In nucleotides, the CDR3 is TGTGCCAGCAGCCCACGGGGAGGGAATAACTATGGCTACACCTTC.

V is TRBV6-5 and J is TRBJ1-1; D is perhaps TRBD1 (6 bases). Germline CDR1 is MNHEY and CDR2 is SVGAGI. The CDR3 runs 14 residues. The V gene lost 7 bases and the J gene lost 2 bases, with 14 bases spanning the gap. The CDR3 sequence is CASNDNRVNTEAFF. The CDR3 nucleotides are TGTGCCAGCAACGATAACAGGGTCAACACTGAAGCTTTCTTT.

This chain uses TRBV7-2 with TRBJ1-4, with D possibly matching TRBD1 (5 bases). This CDR3 has 14 residues. The germline V gene encodes CDR1 SGHTA and CDR2 FQGNSA. The ends were cut back, 1 base at V and 4 bases at J, with 7 bases in the middle. The CDR3, as DNA: TGTGCCAGCAGCTTAGGGGGGGGTAATGAAAAACTGTTTTTT. Translating gives CASSLGGGNEKLFF. Full variable domain (remainder filled in from reference TRBV7-2 and TRBJ1-4): GAGVSQSPSNKVTEKGKDVELRCDPISGHTALYWYRQSLGQGLEFLIYFQGNSAPDKSGLPSDRFSAERTGGSVSTLTIQRTQQEDSAVYLCASSLGGGNEKLFFGSGTQLSVL.

The chain uses TRBV2 and TRBJ1-2, with a weak D call TRBD1 (6 bases). CDR1 and CDR2 from the germline V gene are SNHLY and FYNNEI. The germline V and J ends were trimmed by 5 bases and 8 bases, with 15 bases remaining between them. This CDR3 has 13 residues. CDR3 residues: CASSKTGLRGYTF. The CDR3, as DNA: TGTGCCAGCAGTAAAACAGGGCTTCGGGGCTACACCTTC.